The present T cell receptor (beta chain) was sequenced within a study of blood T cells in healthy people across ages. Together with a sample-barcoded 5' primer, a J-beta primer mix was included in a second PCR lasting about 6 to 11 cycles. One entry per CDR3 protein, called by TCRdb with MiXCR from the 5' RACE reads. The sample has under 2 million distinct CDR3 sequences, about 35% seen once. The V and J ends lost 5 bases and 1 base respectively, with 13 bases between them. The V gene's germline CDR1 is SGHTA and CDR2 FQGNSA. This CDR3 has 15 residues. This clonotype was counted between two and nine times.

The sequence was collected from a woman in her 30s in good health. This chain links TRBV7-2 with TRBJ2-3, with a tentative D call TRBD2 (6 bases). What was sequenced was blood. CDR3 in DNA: TGTGCCAGCAGCCGTAGCGGCACTCGCACAGATACGCAGTATTTT. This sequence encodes CASSRSGTRTDTQYF. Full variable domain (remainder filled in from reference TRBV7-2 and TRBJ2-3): GAGVSQSPSNKVTEKGKDVELRCDPISGHTALYWYRQSLGQGLEFLIYFQGNSAPDKSGLPSDRFSAERTGGSVSTLTIQRTQQEDSAVYLCASSRSGTRTDTQYFGPGTRLTVL.